Sequencing of this TCR beta chain was carried out in a study of cytomegalovirus exposure and HLA in healthy donors (dated 2017 in TCRdb). For the wider study: In an earlier analysis of roughly 590 of the donors, 250 to 350 Gb of sequence data and 100 million or so unique TCR beta sequences from about 190 million T cells were reported. To predict cytomegalovirus infection status, the study combined high-throughput TCR immunosequencing, statistical association of individual TCRs with disease status, and machine learning. In an earlier analysis of around 540 of the donors, high-throughput TCR beta sequencing was used to judge whether each TCR beta V gene segment behaved as functional or pseudogenic. An early release that covered 640 HLA-typed donors contained 250 to 350 gigabases of sequencing data and tens of millions of unique TCR sequences. Class I and class II HLA loci were covered by the typing at four-digit resolution. All discovery cohort repertoires had been generated on a single sequencing platform. Across some 400 genotyped donors of the cohort, an average of about 250,000 unique TCR beta nucleotide sequences per donor were sequenced, and 15% to 20% of those sequences were non-productive. Donor age, sex, ethnicity and CMV serostatus were collected together with the repertoire data. The study aimed to test whether cataloging public T cell receptors could reveal signatures of past pathogen exposure. In the later analysis, no new phenotypic data were used to find candidate immune exposures; instead, reliance was placed on TCR beta sequences and their occurrence across donors. A later genetic analysis took genome-wide SNP genotypes for about 65% of the roughly 670 donors and used that subset as a discovery cohort. To study patterns of TCR occurrence, a later analysis re-analyzed previously published TCR beta repertoires from 600 to 750 donors and added high-resolution HLA genotyping. Typing coverage varied by locus: roughly 620-640 donors for A, B, C, DRB1 and DQB1; roughly 520 for DQA1; more than 600 for DPA1; approximately 450 for DPB1. Of the 300 to 450 genotyped donors, about 80% fell in the genetic ancestry cluster associated with self-reported Caucasian donors. Because of strong linkage in the cohort, 4 to 6 DR-DQ haplotypes were treated as single units for association and clustering. The study profiled the T cell repertoires of approximately 700 subjects by immunosequencing and related them to cytomegalovirus serostatus. Besides the first cohort of approximately 710 subjects, a separate validation cohort made up of roughly 120 different subjects was used.

Beyond this particular receptor, the publication reports: In this cohort, only TCR beta chains were sequenced, and detectable features were limited by the absence of alpha or paired-chain data. A further reported finding was that TCR beta sequences accurately predicted the HLA-A and HLA-B alleles for most subjects in the first cohort. A later genetic analysis reported fewer N-insertions in productive TCRs among donors in an Asian-associated ancestry cluster than the roughly 620-donor mean. According to a later analysis, parvovirus B19, influenza, CMV and Epstein-Barr virus appeared linked to several top co-occurrence clusters. A total of some 180 TCR beta chains were listed by the study as associated with cytomegalovirus. The presence/absence analyses assumed that sequencing depth was roughly uniform across donors, and that assumption may not be true. In an earlier analysis of about 550 of the donors, most TCR beta V segments were observed in productive rearrangements about 90% or about 30% of the time, broadly matching IMGT annotations. A group of highly shared sequence variants was considered likely to be a technical artifact of the sequencing pipeline. The 87-base-pair reads could not distinguish some IMGT-functional V segments, including TRBV6-2 and TRBV6-3, so those segments were excluded. The earlier analysis of 587 of the donors excluded fewer than 20 rarely observed V segments, including chromosome 9 orphons, because counts were too low. At a false discovery rate of 0.05, a later analysis linked under 20,000 TCR beta sequences to specific HLA alleles. Correlated functional status among segregating V segments might be attributable to linkage disequilibrium, but an unknown experimental factor could not be ruled out. In a later analysis, TCR association rates were found to vary across HLA loci, with the most associated TCRs seen for DRB1 alleles and the fewest for HLA-C alleles. While some public TCRs were present in many individuals, most TCR sequences turned up only very rarely across donors. V-gene and J-gene trimming of TCR beta chains was associated with a missense DCLRE1C variant in a later genetic analysis, and the association was replicated in an independent cohort. The classifier was reported to diagnose cytomegalovirus status with high specificity and sensitivity in both the original cohort and the validation cohort. A later analysis found that most CMV-associated TCR beta chains appeared HLA-restricted, with HLA associations seemingly driven largely by CMV exposure. A few of the identified cytomegalovirus-associated TCR beta chains were confirmed in vitro to be specific for cytomegalovirus antigens. HLA typing was unavailable for some donors at each locus, so association tests used only the typed subset. When HLA alleles, especially DR and DQ, strongly co-occurred, attributing TCR associations to individual alleles was difficult. In a later analysis, HLA-associated TCR beta chains showed more clonal expansion and lower generation probabilities than non-associated chains that were equally common. It was suggested by the authors that the approach could potentially be generalized to other disease states and immunological phenotypes. Immune exposure information for the cohort was limited to CMV serostatus.

The method was the immunoSEQ multiplex PCR assay. A mixture of 60 forward primers for TCR Vbeta segments and 13 reverse primers for TCR Jbeta segments was used in the multiplex PCR. Amplification of the CDR3 region of rearranged TCR beta genes was performed with a multiplex PCR assay on genomic DNA. The amplified TCR beta libraries were sequenced on the Illumina HiSeq System as 87-base-pair reads. The authors processed their data as follows. Across the 670 or so repertoires, a later analysis counted tens of millions of unique TCR beta chains, 9.5 million to 13 million of which were shared by at least two donors. Raw reads were error-corrected and collapsed into unique sequences with a nearest-neighbor algorithm that merged closely related sequences to remove PCR and sequencing errors. V, D and J gene segments were assigned by aligning CDR3 sequences to IMGT reference sequences. Each retained sequence needed at least a six-nucleotide match to both a V gene segment and a J gene segment. Rearrangements were classified as productive when the CDR3 lacked stop codons and remained in frame with V and J, and all other rearrangements were classified as non-productive. Following IMGT convention, CDR3 was defined as the stretch from the second conserved V-encoded cysteine up to the conserved J-encoded phenylalanine. The earlier analysis of about 590 of the donors excluded sequences that lacked an unambiguous match to a single V gene segment. In an earlier analysis of a few hundred of the donors, a V segment was called functional when productive rearrangements were above 56.7%, and segregating when the standard deviation between donors exceeded 5%. A statistical classification framework was built for diagnosing cytomegalovirus status from the catalog of TCR beta chain sequences. V and J gene assignment, in a later analysis, came from comparing TCR nucleotide sequences with IMGT/GENE-DB human TR gene sequences. In a later analysis, CDR3 sequences and most-parsimonious VDJ recombination scenarios were assigned using the TCRdist pipeline. In a later analysis, each TCR beta chain was defined by its CDR3 amino acid sequence together with its V-gene family, and reads lacking a unique V-gene family were excluded. As a way to deal with suspected cross-contamination and a sequencing artifact, a later analysis dropped 450 to 600 nucleotide sequences that were highly shared and had low generation probability. A later analysis calculated a clonal expansion index for each public chain from normalized within-repertoire ranks of inferred template counts. In a later analysis, generation probabilities were computed using a VDJ recombination model fitted to out-of-frame rearrangements, and the results were checked against IGoR. A later analysis scored TCR-TCR, TCR-HLA and TCR-CMV co-occurrence with hypergeometric tests, applying a repertoire-size bias correction to TCR pairs. In a later analysis, false discovery rates were estimated by permuting HLA or CMV assignments 20 times. In a later analysis, co-occurring TCRs were grouped using DBSCAN, and TCRdist sequence similarity was added for clustering within HLA-allele-positive subsets. For co-occurrence clustering, repertoires with fewer than 30,000 or more than 120,000 public chains were excluded, along with 5 or 6 repertoires with anomalous nucleotide sharing. This is the immuneACCESS table as TCRdb keeps it, with only in-frame sequences that have V and J called. A part of the clones is gone; compared with another copy, unresolved V genes explain less than half, and the rest is unexplained. For V, J and clone size, that table is used; D and trimming come from the DNA. The sample data list around 130,000 clones, and over 60% of these were observed just once. Of the sample, 2% to 2.5% falls within the top ten clones.

The germline V gene encodes CDR1 SGHKS and CDR2 YYEKEE (reference sequence). V loses 2 bases, J loses 6 bases, and the germline ends lie 12 bases apart. Inclusive of the bounding cysteine and phenylalanine, the CDR3 is 14 residues long. Of the read, only the CDR3 DNA is kept; its 42 bases are in frame from base 1. As to this clone: Its antigen remains unidentified. Base-call qualities are not available, and no considerably larger clone is one nucleotide away.

The cohort consisted of approximately 670 healthy bone marrow donors. Cohort members were all nominally healthy when sampled, although unrecorded immune exposures were likely present. The donor was CMV seronegative and was included in the group of around 320 seronegative cohort members. Every donor gave a peripheral blood sample, and the peripheral blood mononuclear cells from that sample were used for TCR beta sequencing. Genomic DNA was extracted from the blood cell samples with the Qiagen DNeasy Blood Extraction Kit. The TCR comes from a man in his late teens or twenties in good health and CMV-seronegative. This receptor chain uses TRBV5-5 and TRBJ2-1, and the D gene may be TRBD2, 6 bases matching. The specimen sequenced was PBMCs. The CDR3 loop reads CASSFRLASNEQFF. The nucleotides are TGTGCCAGCAGCTTCCGTCTAGCGTCCAATGAGCAGTTCTTC.